This T cell receptor beta chain originates from a study of technical replicates of blood from several donors. Profiling relied on immunoSEQ multiplex PCR, and the TCRdb table lists in-frame clones only, not all of them. Among over 70,000 clones, more than 85% were seen once, and the ten largest hold approximately 0.35%. J lost 5 bases, V lost 8 bases, and 14 bases had no gene match. CDR1 MRHNA and CDR2 SNTAGT come from the germline V gene. This CDR3 is 17 amino acids long. The specimen sequenced was T cells isolated from PBMCs. The receptor comes from a human donor in good health. J is TRBJ2-2 and V is TRBV6-4, with 10 nucleotides matching TRBD1. CDR3 DNA sequence: TGTGCCAGCCCCGCCCCCTTTGGGACAGGGGAGACCGGGGAGCTGTTTTTT. Protein sequence: CASPAPFGTGETGELFF.